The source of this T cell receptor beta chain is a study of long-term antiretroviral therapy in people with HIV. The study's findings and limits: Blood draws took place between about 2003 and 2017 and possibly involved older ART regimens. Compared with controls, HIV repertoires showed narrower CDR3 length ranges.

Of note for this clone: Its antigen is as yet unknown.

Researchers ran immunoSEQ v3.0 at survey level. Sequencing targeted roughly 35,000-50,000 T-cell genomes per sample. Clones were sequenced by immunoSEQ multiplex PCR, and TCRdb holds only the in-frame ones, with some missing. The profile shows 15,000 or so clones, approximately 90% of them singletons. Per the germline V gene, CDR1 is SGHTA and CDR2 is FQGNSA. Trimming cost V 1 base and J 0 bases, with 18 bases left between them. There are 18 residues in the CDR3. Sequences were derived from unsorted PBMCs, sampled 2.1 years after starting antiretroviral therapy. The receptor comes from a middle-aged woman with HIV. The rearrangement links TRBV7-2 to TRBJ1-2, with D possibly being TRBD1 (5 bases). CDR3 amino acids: CASSLGATSGTPNYGYTF. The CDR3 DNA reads TGTGCCAGCAGCTTAGGGGCAACTTCAGGGACGCCTAACTATGGCTACACCTTC.